This note documents a single T cell receptor (beta chain) sequence. Antigen specificity is unknown. This record comes from a study of shared clonotypes between healthy human individuals. Study findings and constraints: Sorted-subset sequencing was shown by rarefaction to be incomplete despite large depth.

Per germline, CDR1 SEHNR and CDR2 FQNEAQ (reference sequence). V was cut by 2 bases and J by 8 bases, with 12 bases left in between. This CDR3 region has 13 residues. Generated by immunoSEQ multiplex PCR, the TCRdb table keeps only in-frame clones and is missing some. The sample has 2 million to 2.5 million clones, almost 96% seen once; the top ten hold approximately 0.13%. The healthy adult donors were HIV-negative and reported no recent acute infections or vaccinations. The sequencing input was naive CD4+ T cells sorted from blood. Subset reported: CD45RA+ positively selected. The sequence was collected from a man between 18 and 29 years old in good health. The chain employs TRBV7-9 and TRBJ1-2; D uncertain. Here the CDR3 reads CASSLNPHGGYTF. The CDR3 nucleotides are TGTGCCAGCAGCTTAAACCCCCATGGGGGCTACACCTTC.